This T cell receptor (beta chain) was recorded in a study of blood T cell repertoires in COVID-19 (TCRdb year 2020). Background on the whole study: Samples from collaborators originated in the United States, Italy and Spain and spanned both the acute and convalescent phases of COVID-19. The material from the prospective study consisted of cDNA or gDNA derived from T cells, B-cell-depleted T cells, or PBMCs. Subjects who had been exposed to COVID-19, were actively infected with it, or had recovered from it provided the deeply sampled blood TCRbeta repertoires that made up the dataset. A freely available public database, intended as a resource for researchers studying the immune response to SARS-CoV-2, is where the repertoires were released. The samples were drawn from the first 160 participants of the ongoing ImmuneRACE study and from 950 to 1,500 subjects provided by 6 global collaborators. Nearly every sample came with metadata listing a de-identified subject ID, COVID-19 status, age in years and sex. Where available, HLA class I and class II types were taken from metadata supplied by the sample provider and were not determined by assay-based typing.

One collaborating source in Seattle enrolled patients during active infection and followed them longitudinally through the course of disease. The collaborating institutions used their own protocols to collect whole blood in K2EDTA tubes. For TCRbeta analysis, collaborator samples were shipped as frozen whole blood, as isolated PBMCs, or as DNA extracted from either sample type. The immunoSEQ Assay, a bias-controlled multiplex PCR, was used to amplify TCRbeta CDR3 regions from genomic DNA. On the study's bioinformatics: The number of nucleated cells in each sample was estimated by amplification of reference gene primers within the assay. To quantify the absolute abundance of each unique TCRbeta CDR3 rearrangement, sequence reads were collapsed and filtered. Productive Simpson clonality was computed per sample as the square root of Simpson's diversity index over productive rearrangements. Held by TCRdb, this immuneACCESS table contains in-frame sequences only and omits some clones. Under half of the omission traces to an unresolved V gene where checked; the cause of the rest is unknown. That table is the source of V, J and clone size, and D and trimming were worked out from the DNA. The table for this sample lists fewer than 350,000 clones; about 90% of them were counted only once. The biggest ten clones account for 9.5% to 15% of the sample.

Via the germline V gene, CDR1 is SGHRS and CDR2 YFSETQ. The CDR3, from cysteine to phenylalanine, totals 14 residues. Kept here is only the CDR3 DNA, which spans 42 bases and is read in frame from base 1. Unmatched junction bases come to 1, with V trimmed by 5 bases and J by 0 bases. Findings and caveats that apply to the study as a whole: The quantity of clinical and demographic metadata differed by source and by participant and was supplied without curation.

Notes on this clone: Its antigen target is currently unknown. No per-base quality is available; no much larger clone lies one base away.

The sequence links TRBV5-1 to TRBJ2-7, and TRBD2 matches 11 of the central bases. Sequencing was done on a sample of peripheral blood. The origin of this receptor is a woman aged 25 to 39 with COVID-19, enrolled during active disease. The bases read TGCGCCAGCAGACTAGCGGGGGCCTCCTACGAGCAGTACTTC. Its translation reads: CASRLAGASYEQYF.